This T cell receptor beta chain was recovered during a study of CD8+CD57+ T cells in acquired aplastic anemia. About the research overall: On average, sorted CD4+ and CD8+ cells gave 3.2 ug of DNA. Study-wide findings and caveats: CD8+ Simpson's diversity in patients was not significantly different from that in controls. Comparison of patients with controls identified roughly 30 shared CD8+ CDR3 sequences.

Notes on this clonotype: The antigen is undetermined.

TCR beta VDJ combinations and CDR3 sequences were profiled from genomic DNA. Using its own MiXCR run on the reads, TCRdb lists one record per CDR3 protein. The sample includes roughly 160,000 distinct CDR3 sequences, 55% to 70% of them seen just once. The CDR3 contains 15 residues. The junction had 12 bases not matched to a gene; V was cut back by 9 bases and J by 4 bases. From germline, CDR1 is LNHDA and CDR2 SQIVND (reference sequence). This sequence originates from a human donor in good health. This chain joins TRBV19 and TRBJ2-1, with 7 bases matching TRBD2. The source material was sorted CD4+, CD8+, or CD8+CD57+ T cells (not recorded which) from PBMCs. CDR3 loop: CASSPGREAYNEQFF. As DNA, the CDR3 is TGTGCCAGCAGTCCGGGGAGGGAAGCATACAATGAGCAGTTCTTC. Combining the CDR3 with reference TRBV19 and TRBJ2-1 gives the whole variable domain DGGITQSPKYLFRKEGQNVTLSCEQNLNHDAMYWYRQDPGQGLRLIYYSQIVNDFQKGDIAEGYSVSREKKESFPLTVTSAQKNPTAFYLCASSPGREAYNEQFFGPGTRLTVL.